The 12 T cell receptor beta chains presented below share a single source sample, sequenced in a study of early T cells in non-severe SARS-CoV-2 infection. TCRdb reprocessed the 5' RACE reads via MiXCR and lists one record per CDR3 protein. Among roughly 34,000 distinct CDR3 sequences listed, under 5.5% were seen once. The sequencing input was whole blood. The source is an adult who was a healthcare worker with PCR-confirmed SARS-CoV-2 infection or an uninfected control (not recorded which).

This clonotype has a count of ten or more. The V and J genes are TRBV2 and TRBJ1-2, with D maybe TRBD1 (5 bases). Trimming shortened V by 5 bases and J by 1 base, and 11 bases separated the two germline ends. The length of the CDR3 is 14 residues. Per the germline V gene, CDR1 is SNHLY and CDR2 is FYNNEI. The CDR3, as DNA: TGTGCCAGCAGTCTATTCAGGGATAACTATGGCTACACCTTC. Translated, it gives CASSLFRDNYGYTF.

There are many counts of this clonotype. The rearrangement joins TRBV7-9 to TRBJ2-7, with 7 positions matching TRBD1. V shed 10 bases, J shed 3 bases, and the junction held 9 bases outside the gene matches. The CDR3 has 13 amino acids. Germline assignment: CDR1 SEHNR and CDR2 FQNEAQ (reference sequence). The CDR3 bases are TGTGCCATCACCCAGGCAGGGGGCTACGAGCAGTACTTC. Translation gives CAITQAGGYEQYF. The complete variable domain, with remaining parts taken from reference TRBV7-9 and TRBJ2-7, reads DTGVSQNPRHKITKRGQNVTFRCDPISEHNRLYWYRQTLGQGPEFLTYFQNEAQLEKSRLLSDRFSAERPKGSFSTLEIQRTEQGDSAMYLCAITQAGGYEQYFGPGTRLTVT.

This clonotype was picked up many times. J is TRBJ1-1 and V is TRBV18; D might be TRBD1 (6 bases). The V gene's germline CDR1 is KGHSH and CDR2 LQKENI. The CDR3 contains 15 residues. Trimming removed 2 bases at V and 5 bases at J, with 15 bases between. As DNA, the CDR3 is TGTGCCAGCTCACCAGAAGCAGGGGTGGTGACTGAAGCTTTCTTT. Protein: CASSPEAGVVTEAFF. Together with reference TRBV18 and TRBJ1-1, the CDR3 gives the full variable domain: NAGVMQNPRHLVRRRGQEARLRCSPMKGHSHVYWYRQLPEEGLKFMVYLQKENIIDESGMPKERFSAEFPKEGPSILRIQQVVRGDSAAYFCASSPEAGVVTEAFFGQGTRLTVV.

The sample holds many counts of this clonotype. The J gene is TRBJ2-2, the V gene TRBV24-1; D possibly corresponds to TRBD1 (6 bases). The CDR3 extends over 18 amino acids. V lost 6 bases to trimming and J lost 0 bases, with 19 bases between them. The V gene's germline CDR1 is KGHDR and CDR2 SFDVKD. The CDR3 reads CATSKTGDKSANTGELFF. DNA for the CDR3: TGTGCCACCAGTAAGACAGGAGATAAGTCCGCGAACACCGGGGAGCTGTTTTTT.

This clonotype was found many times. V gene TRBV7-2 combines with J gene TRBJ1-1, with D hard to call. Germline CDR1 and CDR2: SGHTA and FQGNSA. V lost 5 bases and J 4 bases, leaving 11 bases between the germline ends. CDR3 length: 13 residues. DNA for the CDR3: TGTGCCAGCAGCCAATCCACCGGCACTGAAGCTTTCTTT. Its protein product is CASSQSTGTEAFF.

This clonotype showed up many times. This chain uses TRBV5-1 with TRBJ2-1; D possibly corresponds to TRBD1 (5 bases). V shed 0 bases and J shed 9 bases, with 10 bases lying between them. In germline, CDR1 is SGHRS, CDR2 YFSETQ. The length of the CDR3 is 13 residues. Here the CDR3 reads CASSLGRGGEQFF. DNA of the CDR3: TGCGCCAGCAGCTTGGGAAGGGGCGGTGAGCAGTTCTTC.

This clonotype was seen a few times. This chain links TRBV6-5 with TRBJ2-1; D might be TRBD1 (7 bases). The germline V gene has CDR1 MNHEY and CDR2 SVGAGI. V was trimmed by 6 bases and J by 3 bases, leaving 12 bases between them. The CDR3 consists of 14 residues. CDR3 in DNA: TGTGCCAGCAGGCGGGACAGAGACTACAATGAGCAGTTCTTC. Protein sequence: CASRRDRDYNEQFF.

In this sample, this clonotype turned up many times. CDR3 sequence reads: CASSIGPSRDNQPQHF. CDR3 bases: TGTGCCAGTAGTATCGGGCCCTCTCGGGACAATCAGCCCCAGCATTTT. This chain links TRBV19 with TRBJ1-5, with D uncertain. V was clipped by 3 bases and J by 3 bases, with 15 bases between them. This CDR3 region has 16 residues. CDR1 LNHDA and CDR2 SQIVND come from the germline V gene (reference sequence).

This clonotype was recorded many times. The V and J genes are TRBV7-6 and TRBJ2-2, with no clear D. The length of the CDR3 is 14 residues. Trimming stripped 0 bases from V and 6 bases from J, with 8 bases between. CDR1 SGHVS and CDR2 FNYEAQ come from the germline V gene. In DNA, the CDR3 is TGTGCCAGCAGCTTAGCGCCAGGTGCCGGGGAGCTGTTTTTT. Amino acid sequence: CASSLAPGAGELFF.

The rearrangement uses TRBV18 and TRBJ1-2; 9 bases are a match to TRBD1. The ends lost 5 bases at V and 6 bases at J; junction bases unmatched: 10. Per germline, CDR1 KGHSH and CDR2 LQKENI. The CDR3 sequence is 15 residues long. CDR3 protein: CASSASRGQGDGYTF. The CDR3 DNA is TGTGCCAGCTCAGCCTCCCGGGGACAGGGAGATGGCTACACCTTC.

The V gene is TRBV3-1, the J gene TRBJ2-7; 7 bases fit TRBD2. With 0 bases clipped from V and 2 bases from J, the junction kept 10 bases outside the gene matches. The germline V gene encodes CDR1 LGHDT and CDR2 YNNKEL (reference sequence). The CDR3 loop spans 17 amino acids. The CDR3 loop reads CASSQDKLRAGTYEQYF. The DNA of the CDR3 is TGTGCCAGCAGCCAAGATAAACTTAGAGCGGGGACCTACGAGCAGTACTTC.

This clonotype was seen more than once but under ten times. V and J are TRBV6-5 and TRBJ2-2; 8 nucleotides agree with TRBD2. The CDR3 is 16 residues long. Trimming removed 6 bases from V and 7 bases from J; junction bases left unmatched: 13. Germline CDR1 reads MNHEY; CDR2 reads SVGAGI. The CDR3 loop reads CASRPRQQGLGGELFF. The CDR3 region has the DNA TGTGCCAGCAGGCCGCGCCAACAGGGACTAGGCGGGGAGCTGTTTTTT.